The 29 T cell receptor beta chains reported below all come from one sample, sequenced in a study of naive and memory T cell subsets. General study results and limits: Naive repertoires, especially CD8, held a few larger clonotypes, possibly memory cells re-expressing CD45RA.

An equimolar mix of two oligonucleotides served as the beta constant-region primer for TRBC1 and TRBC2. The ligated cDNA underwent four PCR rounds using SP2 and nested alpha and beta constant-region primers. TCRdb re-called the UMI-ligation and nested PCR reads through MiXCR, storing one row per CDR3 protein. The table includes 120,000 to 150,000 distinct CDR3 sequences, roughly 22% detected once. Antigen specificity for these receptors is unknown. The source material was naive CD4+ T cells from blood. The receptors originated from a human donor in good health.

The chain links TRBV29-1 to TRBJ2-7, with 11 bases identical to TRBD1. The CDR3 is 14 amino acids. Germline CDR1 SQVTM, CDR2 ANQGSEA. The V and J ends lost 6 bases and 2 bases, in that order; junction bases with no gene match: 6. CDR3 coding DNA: TGCAGCGTCGAGGGGACAGGGGGTACCTACGAGCAGTACTTC. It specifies CSVEGTGGTYEQYF.

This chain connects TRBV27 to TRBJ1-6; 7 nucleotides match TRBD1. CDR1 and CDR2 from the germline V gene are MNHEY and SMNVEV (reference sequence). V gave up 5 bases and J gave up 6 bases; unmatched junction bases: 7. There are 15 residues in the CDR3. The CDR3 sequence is CASSRRQGLNSPLHF. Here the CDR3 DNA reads TGTGCCAGCAGTAGACGACAGGGCCTTAATTCACCCCTCCACTTT.

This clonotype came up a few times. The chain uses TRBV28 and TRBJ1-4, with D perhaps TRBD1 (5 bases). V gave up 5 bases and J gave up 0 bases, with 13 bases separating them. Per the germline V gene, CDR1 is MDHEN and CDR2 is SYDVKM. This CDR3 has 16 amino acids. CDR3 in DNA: TGTGCCAGCAGTCTCTACGGGACCGCAACTAATGAAAAACTGTTTTTT. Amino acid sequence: CASSLYGTATNEKLFF.

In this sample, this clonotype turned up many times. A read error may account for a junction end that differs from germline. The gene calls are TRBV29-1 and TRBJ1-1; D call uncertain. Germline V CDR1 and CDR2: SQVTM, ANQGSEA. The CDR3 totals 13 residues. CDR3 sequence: CSVEGRRSTEAFF. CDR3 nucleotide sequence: TGCAGCGTCGAAGGGCGCCGAAGCACTGAAGCTTTCTTT.

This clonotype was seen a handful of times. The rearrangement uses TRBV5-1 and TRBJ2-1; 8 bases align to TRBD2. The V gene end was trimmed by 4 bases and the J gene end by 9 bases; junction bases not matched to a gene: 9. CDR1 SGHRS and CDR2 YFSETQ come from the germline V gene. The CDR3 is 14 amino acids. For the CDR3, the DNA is TGCGCCAGCAGCCCGGGACTAGAACTGGGTGAGCAGTTCTTC. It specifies CASSPGLELGEQFF. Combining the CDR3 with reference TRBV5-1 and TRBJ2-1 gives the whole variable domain KAGVTQTPRYLIKTRGQQVTLSCSPISGHRSVSWYQQTPGQGLQFLFEYFSETQRNKGNFPGRFSGRQFSNSRSEMNVSTLELGDSALYLCASSPGLELGEQFFGPGTRLTVL.

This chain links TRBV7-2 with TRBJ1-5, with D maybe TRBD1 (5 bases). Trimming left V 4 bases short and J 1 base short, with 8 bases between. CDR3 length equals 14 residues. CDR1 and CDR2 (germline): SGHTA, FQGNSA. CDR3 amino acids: CASSYGGSNQPQHF. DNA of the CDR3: TGTGCCAGCAGCTATGGGGGAAGCAATCAGCCCCAGCATTTT.

CDR3 in DNA: TGTGCCAGCAGTAGCGAGATACTCACAGATACGCAGTATTTT. This gives the protein CASSSEILTDTQYF. The rearrangement links TRBV28 to TRBJ2-3; D gene ambiguous. CDR1 MDHEN and CDR2 SYDVKM come from the germline V gene. The CDR3 runs to 14 residues. V shed 5 bases and J shed 2 bases, with 11 bases lying between them.

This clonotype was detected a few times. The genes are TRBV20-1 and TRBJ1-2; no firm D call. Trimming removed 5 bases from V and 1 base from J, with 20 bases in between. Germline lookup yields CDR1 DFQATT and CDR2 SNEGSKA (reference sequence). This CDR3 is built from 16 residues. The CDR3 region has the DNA TGCAGTGCTGCGGATCGTCGGGCGTTGATTAACTATGGCTACACCTTC. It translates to CSAADRRALINYGYTF.

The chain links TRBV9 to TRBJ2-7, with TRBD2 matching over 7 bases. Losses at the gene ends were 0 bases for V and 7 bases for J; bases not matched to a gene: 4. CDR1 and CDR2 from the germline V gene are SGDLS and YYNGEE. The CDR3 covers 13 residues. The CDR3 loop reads CASSVAGAGEQYF. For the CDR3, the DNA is TGTGCCAGCAGCGTAGCGGGAGCGGGGGAGCAGTACTTC.

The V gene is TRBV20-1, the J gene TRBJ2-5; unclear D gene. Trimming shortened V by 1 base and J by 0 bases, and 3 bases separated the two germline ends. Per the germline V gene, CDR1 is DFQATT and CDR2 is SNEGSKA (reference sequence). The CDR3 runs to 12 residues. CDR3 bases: TGCAGTGCTAGAGGCGACCAAGAGACCCAGTACTTC. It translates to CSARGDQETQYF.

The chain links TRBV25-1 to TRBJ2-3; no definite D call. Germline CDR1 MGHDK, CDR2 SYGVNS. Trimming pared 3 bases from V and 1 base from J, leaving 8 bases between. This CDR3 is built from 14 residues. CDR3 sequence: CASSDSQGTDTQYF. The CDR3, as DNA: TGTGCCAGCAGTGATTCGCAGGGCACAGATACGCAGTATTTT. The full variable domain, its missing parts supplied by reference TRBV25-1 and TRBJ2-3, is EADIYQTPRYLVIGTGKKITLECSQTMGHDKMYWYQQDPGMELHLIHYSYGVNSTEKGDLSSESTVSRIRTEHFPLTLESARPSHTSQYLCASSDSQGTDTQYFGPGTRLTVL.

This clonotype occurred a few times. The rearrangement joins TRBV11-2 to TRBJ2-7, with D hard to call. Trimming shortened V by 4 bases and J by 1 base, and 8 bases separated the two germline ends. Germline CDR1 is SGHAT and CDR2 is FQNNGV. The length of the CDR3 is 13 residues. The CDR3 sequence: CASSSIGSYEQYF. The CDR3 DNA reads TGTGCCAGCAGCTCGATTGGGTCCTACGAGCAGTACTTC.

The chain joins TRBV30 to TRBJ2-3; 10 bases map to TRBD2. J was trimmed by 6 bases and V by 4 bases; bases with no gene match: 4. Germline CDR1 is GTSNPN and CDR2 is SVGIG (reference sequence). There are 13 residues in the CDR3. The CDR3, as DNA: TGTGCCTGGACTAGCGGGAGATCGGATACGCAGTATTTT. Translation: CAWTSGRSDTQYF.

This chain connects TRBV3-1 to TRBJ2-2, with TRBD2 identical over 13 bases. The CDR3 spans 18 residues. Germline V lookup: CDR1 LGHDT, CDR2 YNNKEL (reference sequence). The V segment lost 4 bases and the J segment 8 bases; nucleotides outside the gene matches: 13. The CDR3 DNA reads TGTGCCAGCAGCCGTCCCCCGGGACTAGCGGGACGAGGAGGGGAGCTGTTTTTT. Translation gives CASSRPPGLAGRGGELFF.

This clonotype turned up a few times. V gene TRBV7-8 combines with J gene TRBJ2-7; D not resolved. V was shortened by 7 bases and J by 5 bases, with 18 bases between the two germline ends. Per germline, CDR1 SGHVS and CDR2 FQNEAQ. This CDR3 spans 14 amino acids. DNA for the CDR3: TGTGCCAGCACCCCCCCCGGTCTACCTAACGAGCAGTACTTC. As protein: CASTPPGLPNEQYF.

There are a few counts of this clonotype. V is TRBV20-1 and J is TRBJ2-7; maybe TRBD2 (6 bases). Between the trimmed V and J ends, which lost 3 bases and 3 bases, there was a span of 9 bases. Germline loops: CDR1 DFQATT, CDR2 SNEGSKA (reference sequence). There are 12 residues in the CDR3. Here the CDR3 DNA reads TGCAGTGCTAGCGGGAGTGGCTACGAGCAGTACTTC. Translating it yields CSASGSGYEQYF.

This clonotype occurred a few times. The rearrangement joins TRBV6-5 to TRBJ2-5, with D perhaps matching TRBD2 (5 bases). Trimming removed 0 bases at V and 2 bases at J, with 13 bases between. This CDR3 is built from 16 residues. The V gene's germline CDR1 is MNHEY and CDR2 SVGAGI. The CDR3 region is CASSYSATPGQETQYF. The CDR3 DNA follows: TGTGCCAGCAGTTACTCGGCCACCCCGGGACAAGAGACCCAGTACTTC.

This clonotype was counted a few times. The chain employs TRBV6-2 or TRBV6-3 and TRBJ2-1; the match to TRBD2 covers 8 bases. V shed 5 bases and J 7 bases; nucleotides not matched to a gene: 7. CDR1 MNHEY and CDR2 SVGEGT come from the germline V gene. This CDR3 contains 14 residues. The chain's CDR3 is CASSTREGSNEQFF. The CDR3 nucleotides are TGTGCCAGCAGTACCCGGGAGGGATCGAATGAGCAGTTCTTC.

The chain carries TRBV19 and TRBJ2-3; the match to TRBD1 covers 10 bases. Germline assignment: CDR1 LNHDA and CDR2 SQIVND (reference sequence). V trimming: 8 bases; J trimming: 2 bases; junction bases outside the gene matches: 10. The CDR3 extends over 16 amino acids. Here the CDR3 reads CASHSGQGRSTDTQYF. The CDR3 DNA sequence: TGTGCCAGTCACTCGGGACAGGGGCGATCCACAGATACGCAGTATTTT.

In nucleotides, the CDR3 is TGTGCCAGCCGCGCTAAGGGGAGCTCCTACGAGCAGTACTTC. Encoded protein: CASRAKGSSYEQYF. The chain carries TRBV6-6 and TRBJ2-7, with D perhaps assigned TRBD1 or TRBD2 (5 bases each). The germline V and J ends were trimmed by 8 bases and 0 bases, with 14 bases remaining between them. The germline gives CDR1 MNHNY, CDR2 SVGAGI (reference sequence). The CDR3 loop spans 14 amino acids.

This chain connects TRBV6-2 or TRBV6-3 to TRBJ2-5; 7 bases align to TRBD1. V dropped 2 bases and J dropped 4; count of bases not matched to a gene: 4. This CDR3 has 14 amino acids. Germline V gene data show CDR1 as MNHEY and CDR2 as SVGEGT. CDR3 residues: CASSYPGQVETQYF. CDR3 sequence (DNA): TGTGCCAGCAGTTACCCCGGACAGGTAGAGACCCAGTACTTC.

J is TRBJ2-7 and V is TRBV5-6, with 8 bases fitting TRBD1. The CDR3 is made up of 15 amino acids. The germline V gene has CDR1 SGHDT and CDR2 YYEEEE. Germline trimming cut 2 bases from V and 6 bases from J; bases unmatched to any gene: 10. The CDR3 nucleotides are TGTGCCAGCAGCTTCCCAGACAGGGGAAATACCGAGCAGTACTTC. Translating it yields CASSFPDRGNTEQYF.

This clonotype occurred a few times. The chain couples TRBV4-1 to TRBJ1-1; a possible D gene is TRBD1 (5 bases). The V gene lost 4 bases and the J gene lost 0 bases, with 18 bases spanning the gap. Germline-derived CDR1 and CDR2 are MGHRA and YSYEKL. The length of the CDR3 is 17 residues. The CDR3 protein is CASSPGLARLVNTEAFF. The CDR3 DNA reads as TGCGCCAGCAGCCCGGGACTCGCTAGGCTAGTGAACACTGAAGCTTTCTTT.

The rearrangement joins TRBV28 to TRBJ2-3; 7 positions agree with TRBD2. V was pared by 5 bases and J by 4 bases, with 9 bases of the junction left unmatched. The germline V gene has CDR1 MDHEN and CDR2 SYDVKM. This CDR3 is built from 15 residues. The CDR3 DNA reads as TGTGCCAGCAGTCCCGGAGTAGCGGGTCCAGATACGCAGTATTTT. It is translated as CASSPGVAGPDTQYF. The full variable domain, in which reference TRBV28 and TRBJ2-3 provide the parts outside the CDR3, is DVKVTQSSRYLVKRTGEKVFLECVQDMDHENMFWYRQDPGLGLRLIYFSYDVKMKEKGDIPEGYSVSREKKERFSLILESASTNQTSMYLCASSPGVAGPDTQYFGPGTRLTVL.

In DNA, the CDR3 is TGTGCCAGCAGGCTCGACCCCTTTGGGGAGCAGTACTTC. Protein: CASRLDPFGEQYF. The gene calls are TRBV6-5 and TRBJ2-7; no clear D. CDR1 and CDR2 from the germline V gene are MNHEY and SVGAGI. The CDR3 runs to 13 residues. Trimming cost V 6 bases and J 7 bases, with 16 bases left between them.

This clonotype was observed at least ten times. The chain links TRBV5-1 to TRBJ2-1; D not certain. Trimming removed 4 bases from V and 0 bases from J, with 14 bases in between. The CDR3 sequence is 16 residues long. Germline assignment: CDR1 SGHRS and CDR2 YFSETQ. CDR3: CASSVIGESSYNEQFF. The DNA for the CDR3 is TGCGCCAGCAGCGTCATAGGTGAGAGCTCCTACAATGAGCAGTTCTTC.

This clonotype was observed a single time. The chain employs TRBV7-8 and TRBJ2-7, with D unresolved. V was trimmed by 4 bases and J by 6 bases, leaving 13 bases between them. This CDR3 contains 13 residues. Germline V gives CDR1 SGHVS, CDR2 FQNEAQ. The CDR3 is CASSSLGRLEQYF. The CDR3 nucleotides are TGTGCCAGCAGCTCCTTAGGACGCCTCGAGCAGTACTTC.

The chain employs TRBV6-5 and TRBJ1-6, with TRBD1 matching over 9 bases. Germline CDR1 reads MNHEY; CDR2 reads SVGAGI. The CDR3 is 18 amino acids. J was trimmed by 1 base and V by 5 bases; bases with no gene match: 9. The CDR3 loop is CASSRRTGAVSYNSPLHF. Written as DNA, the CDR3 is TGTGCCAGCAGTCGTCGGACAGGGGCGGTATCCTATAATTCACCCCTCCACTTT.

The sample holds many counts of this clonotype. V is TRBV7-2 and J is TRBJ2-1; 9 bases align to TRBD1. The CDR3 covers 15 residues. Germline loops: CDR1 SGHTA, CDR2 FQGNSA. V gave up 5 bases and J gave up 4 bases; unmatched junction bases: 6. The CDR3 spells CASSPPGQGYNEQFF. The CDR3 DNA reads TGTGCCAGCAGCCCTCCGGGACAGGGATACAATGAGCAGTTCTTC.